The 27 T cell receptor beta chains below all came from one sample that was sequenced in a study of T cell responses to AZD1222 COVID-19 vaccine. Using immunoSEQ multiplex PCR, the repertoire was profiled, and TCRdb retains in-frame clones only, with some absent. The profile shows 120,000 or so clones, 85% to 95% of them singletons. The sequences come from peripheral blood, collected on day 0 of AZD1222 vaccination. Receptors were obtained from an adult in good health.

The chain uses TRBV5-6 and TRBJ1-5; possibly TRBD1 for D (5 bases). CDR1 is SGHDT, CDR2 YYEEEE, per germline. Between the trimmed V and J ends, which lost 0 bases and 4 bases, there was a span of 20 bases. The CDR3 is 18 residues long. This chain's CDR3 is CASSLGGGTGTGNQPQHF. The CDR3 DNA reads as TGTGCCAGCAGCTTGGGGGGCGGGACCGGGACCGGGAATCAGCCCCAGCATTTT.

The chain joins TRBV2 to TRBJ1-1; no clear D. Trimming removed 2 bases at V and 5 bases at J, with 3 bases between. The CDR3 is made up of 11 amino acids. The germline CDR1 and CDR2 sequences are SNHLY and FYNNEI. CDR3 residues: CASSEWTEAFF. The CDR3 DNA reads as TGTGCCAGCAGTGAATGGACTGAAGCTTTCTTT.

This rearrangement joins TRBV12-2 to TRBJ1-5; TRBD1 is taken as the D call from the table, unchecked against the DNA. TRBV12-2 is a pseudogene locus. The CDR3 loop spans 17 amino acids. The CDR3 protein is CASRFRGESNSNQPQHF. CDR3 nucleotide sequence: TGTGCAAGTCGCTTCAGGGGGGAATCTAATAGCAATCAGCCCCAGCATTTT.

The chain links TRBV6-1 to TRBJ2-7; 8 nucleotides agree with TRBD1. CDR1 is MNHNS, CDR2 SASEGT, per germline. The CDR3 consists of 19 residues. V gave up 4 bases and J gave up 2 bases; unmatched junction bases: 19. The CDR3 sequence is CASSARDPGGQVVAYEQYF. Here the CDR3 DNA reads TGTGCCAGCAGTGCCCGGGACCCAGGGGGACAGGTGGTGGCCTACGAGCAGTACTTC.

The chain combines TRBV12-5 with TRBJ1-4, with a possible D match to TRBD1 (6 bases). V lost 4 bases, J lost 0 bases, and 9 bases lay in between. Germline CDR1 and CDR2: LGHNT and FRNRAP. This CDR3 has 15 residues. This CDR3 is CASGSDSATNEKLFF. CDR3 nucleotides: TGTGCTAGTGGTTCGGACAGTGCAACTAATGAAAAACTGTTTTTT.

V usage is TRBV6-5 and J usage is TRBJ1-6, with D possibly being TRBD1 (5 bases). The CDR3 extends over 15 amino acids. V was cut by 7 bases and J by 10 bases, with 20 bases left in between. CDR1 and CDR2 (germline): MNHEY, SVGAGI. CDR3 DNA sequence: TGTGCCAGCACCTTACGGGGGGGAATTAAGTCACCCCTCCACTTT. This codes for CASTLRGGIKSPLHF.

This chain joins TRBV20-1 and TRBJ1-6; D gene unclear. CDR3 length: 11 residues. V shed 3 bases and J shed 9 bases, with 6 bases lying between them. The germline V gene has CDR1 DFQATT and CDR2 SNEGSKA (reference sequence). CDR3 residues: CSARGPSPLHF. CDR3 bases: TGCAGTGCTAGGGGCCCTTCACCCCTCCACTTT.

The rearrangement joins TRBV6-5 to TRBJ2-2; tentative D call: TRBD2 (5 bases). Trimming shortened V by 8 bases and J by 5 bases, and 15 bases separated the two germline ends. Germline-derived CDR1 and CDR2 are MNHEY and SVGAGI. This CDR3 region has 14 residues. The DNA of the CDR3 is TGTGCCAGCGATGAGGGATGGCAAACCGGGGAGCTGTTTTTT. It translates to CASDEGWQTGELFF.

The V call is TRBV6-5, the J call TRBJ1-1; D not resolved. CDR3 length: 14 amino acids. V lost 6 bases, J lost 6 bases, and 17 bases lay in between. Germline V lookup: CDR1 MNHEY, CDR2 SVGAGI. CDR3 loop: CASRASGIYAEAFF. The CDR3 coding sequence is TGTGCCAGCAGAGCTTCCGGGATCTACGCTGAAGCTTTCTTT.

The chain recombines TRBV6-4 with TRBJ2-1, with D possibly matching TRBD1 (6 bases). Trimming stripped 6 bases from V and 4 bases from J, with 7 bases between. The CDR3 has 12 amino acids. CDR1 is MRHNA and CDR2 is SNTAGT in the germline V gene. Written as DNA, the CDR3 is TGTGCCAGCAGGGACAGTTACAATGAGCAGTTCTTC. Translated: CASRDSYNEQFF.

The chain has TRBV2 and TRBJ1-4; TRBD1 agrees at 8 bases. With V trimmed by 4 bases and J by 3 bases, 4 bases remained unmatched. The CDR3 consists of 15 residues. Germline loops: CDR1 SNHLY, CDR2 FYNNEI. The CDR3 DNA reads as TGTGCCAGCAGTGTAGAGGGACAGGCTAATGAAAAACTGTTTTTT. The encoded protein is CASSVEGQANEKLFF.

The J gene is TRBJ1-5, the V gene TRBV2; maybe TRBD1 (6 bases). Germline V CDR1 and CDR2: SNHLY, FYNNEI. The CDR3 sequence is 13 residues long. The ends were cut back, 3 bases at V and 7 bases at J, with 10 bases in the middle. The CDR3 reads CASSEDSKQPQHF. DNA of the CDR3: TGTGCCAGCAGTGAGGACAGTAAGCAGCCCCAGCATTTT.

This clone was seen a handful of times. The chain uses TRBV28 and TRBJ2-7; D perhaps matches TRBD2 (5 bases). V lost 6 bases and J lost 2, with 17 bases in between. The V gene's germline CDR1 is MDHEN and CDR2 SYDVKM. The CDR3 runs to 15 residues. The CDR3 here is CASSRPGIGTYEQYF. The CDR3 DNA is TGTGCCAGCAGCCGTCCCGGGATCGGCACCTACGAGCAGTACTTC.

This chain links TRBV30 with TRBJ1-4; D unclear. The CDR3 has 12 residues. V lost 2 bases and J 8 bases, leaving 9 bases between the germline ends. CDR1 is GTSNPN and CDR2 is SVGIG in the germline V gene (reference sequence). CDR3 loop: CAWSRVKEKLFF. For the CDR3, the DNA is TGTGCCTGGAGTAGGGTAAAAGAAAAACTGTTTTTT.

The J gene is TRBJ1-2, the V gene TRBV12-3 or TRBV12-4; D is undetermined. Trimming cost V 7 bases and J 0 bases, with 6 bases left between them. The CDR3 is made up of 12 amino acids. CDR3 DNA sequence: TGTGCCAGCAAAACAGCTAACTATGGCTACACCTTC. Amino acid sequence: CASKTANYGYTF.

The rearrangement links TRBV30 to TRBJ1-6; D is unresolved. CDR1 and CDR2 from the germline V gene are GTSNPN and SVGIG (reference sequence). The ends were cut back, 5 bases at V and 0 bases at J, with 11 bases in the middle. The CDR3 is 15 residues long. The CDR3 spells CAWDFGSSYNSPLHF. The CDR3 DNA is TGTGCCTGGGACTTCGGTAGCTCCTATAATTCACCCCTCCACTTT.

The V gene is TRBV5-1, the J gene TRBJ1-4; D may be TRBD1 (6 bases). The V gene's germline CDR1 is SGHRS and CDR2 YFSETQ. CDR3 size: 15 residues. V was shortened by 4 bases and J by 5 bases, with 15 bases between the two germline ends. The CDR3 reads CASSPGGVGNEKLFF. The CDR3 coding sequence is TGCGCCAGCAGCCCTGGGGGCGTGGGGAATGAAAAACTGTTTTTT.

The J gene is TRBJ1-5, the V gene TRBV28, with 9 bases fitting TRBD1. Germline lookup yields CDR1 MDHEN and CDR2 SYDVKM. This CDR3 is built from 15 residues. With V trimmed by 4 bases and J by 2 bases, 3 bases remained unmatched. For the CDR3, the DNA is TGTGCCAGCAGTTCGGGGACAGGGCGCAATCAGCCCCAGCATTTT. Translation gives CASSSGTGRNQPQHF. Based on the CDR3 plus reference TRBV28 and TRBJ1-5, the full variable domain is DVKVTQSSRYLVKRTGEKVFLECVQDMDHENMFWYRQDPGLGLRLIYFSYDVKMKEKGDIPEGYSVSREKKERFSLILESASTNQTSMYLCASSSGTGRNQPQHFGDGTRLSIL.

This clone was observed once. The V call is TRBV2, the J call TRBJ1-1; no clear D. V lost 2 bases, J lost 5 bases, and 0 bases lay in between. Germline CDR1 is SNHLY and CDR2 is FYNNEI. This CDR3 comprises 10 residues. CDR3 sequence (DNA): TGTGCCAGCAGTGAAACTGAAGCTTTCTTT. Its translation: CASSETEAFF. The whole variable domain, filled in from reference TRBV2 and TRBJ1-1, reads EPEVTQTPSHQVTQMGQEVILRCVPISNHLYFYWYRQILGQKVEFLVSFYNNEISEKSEIFDDQFSVERPDGSNFTLKIRSTKLEDSAMYFCASSETEAFFGQGTRLTVV.

This clone was seen a single time. This sequence joins TRBV6-5 and TRBJ2-3; TRBD2 might be the D (7 bases). V was clipped by 0 bases and J by 2 bases, with 12 bases between them. Looked up from germline, CDR1 is MNHEY and CDR2 is SVGAGI. There are 16 residues in the CDR3. CDR3 in DNA: TGTGCCAGCAGTTACTCGGCGGGGGCCGTCACAGATACGCAGTATTTT. Protein product: CASSYSAGAVTDTQYF.

The rearrangement links TRBV5-5 to TRBJ1-5, with D possibly matching TRBD1 (6 bases). V lost 0 bases and J 4 bases, leaving 11 bases between the germline ends. The CDR3 has 15 amino acids. CDR1 SGHKS and CDR2 YYEKEE come from the germline V gene (reference sequence). DNA for the CDR3: TGTGCCAGCAGCTTGGGACAGGAGGGGAATCAGCCCCAGCATTTT. It yields the protein CASSLGQEGNQPQHF.

In its sample, this clone was seen a few times. V and J are TRBV6-1 and TRBJ1-2; D uncertain. The CDR3 loop spans 16 amino acids. The V gene lost 1 base and the J gene lost 0 bases, with 12 bases spanning the gap. CDR1 and CDR2 (germline): MNHNS, SASEGT. Here the CDR3 reads CASSEDGGTTNYGYTF. The CDR3 nucleotides read TGTGCCAGCAGTGAAGATGGTGGCACAACTAACTATGGCTACACCTTC.

CDR3 coding DNA: TGTGCCATCAGTGACCAGGAGGGTCAGCCCCAGCATTTT. Protein product: CAISDQEGQPQHF. The V and J genes are TRBV10-3 and TRBJ1-5; D is ambiguous. Germline lookup yields CDR1 ENHRY and CDR2 SYGVKD. The CDR3 contains 13 residues. V lost 3 bases to trimming and J lost 6 bases, with 9 bases between them.

This chain links TRBV6-1 with TRBJ2-3; D unresolved. This CDR3 has 15 residues. Trimming left V 1 base short and J 1 base short, with 9 bases between. The germline CDR1 and CDR2 sequences are MNHNS and SASEGT. The CDR3 coding sequence is TGTGCCAGCAGTGAAGTGGATGAGGGCACAGATACGCAGTATTTT. It specifies CASSEVDEGTDTQYF.

The chain uses TRBV7-2 and TRBJ1-2, with unresolved D. Germline V gene data show CDR1 as SGHTA and CDR2 as FQGNSA. The CDR3 covers 13 residues. V was pared by 4 bases and J by 2 bases, with 8 bases between. CDR3 region: CASSSQINYGYTF. Written as DNA, the CDR3 is TGTGCCAGCAGCTCCCAGATAAACTATGGCTACACCTTC. Complete variable domain (other parts from reference TRBV7-2 and TRBJ1-2): GAGVSQSPSNKVTEKGKDVELRCDPISGHTALYWYRQSLGQGLEFLIYFQGNSAPDKSGLPSDRFSAERTGGSVSTLTIQRTQQEDSAVYLCASSSQINYGYTFGSGTRLTVV.

The rearrangement links TRBV6-6 to TRBJ2-5, with TRBD1 matching over 9 bases. The CDR3 has 14 residues. Germline V gene lookup returns CDR1 MNHNY and CDR2 SVGAGI (reference sequence). J gave up 4 bases and V 6 bases, and 6 bases lay outside the gene matches. The CDR3 sequence is CASRIQGAGETQYF. CDR3 DNA: TGTGCCAGCAGGATACAGGGGGCGGGAGAGACCCAGTACTTC.

The J gene is TRBJ2-5, the V gene TRBV19; 8 bases are a match to TRBD2. Germline CDR1 and CDR2: LNHDA and SQIVND (reference sequence). The CDR3 extends over 13 amino acids. The ends lost 4 bases at V and 3 bases at J; junction bases unmatched: 1. CDR3 sequence: CASSTAGEETQYF. In DNA, the CDR3 is TGTGCCAGTAGTACAGCGGGGGAAGAGACCCAGTACTTC. The full variable domain, its missing parts supplied by reference TRBV19 and TRBJ2-5, is DGGITQSPKYLFRKEGQNVTLSCEQNLNHDAMYWYRQDPGQGLRLIYYSQIVNDFQKGDIAEGYSVSREKKESFPLTVTSAQKNPTAFYLCASSTAGEETQYFGPGTRLLVL.